The clone carrying this T cell receptor beta chain was detected many times. The data were taken from a study of quantifying T cell responses using KT2 cells. Study background: TCR alpha and beta constant-region primers primed reverse transcription of RNA.

KT2, a clone with a known TCR, was spiked into unfractionated PBMC. This CDR3 has 13 residues. V was clipped by 5 bases and J by 0 bases, with 10 bases between them. Looked up from germline, CDR1 is SQVTM and CDR2 is ANQGSEA. The cDNA 3' end received a ligated oligonucleotide with a UMI. First-round PCR used three to five cycles and beta primers RC1.1 and RC1.2 covering TRBC1 and TRBC2. TCRdb redid the calling of the UMI-ligation and nested PCR reads with MiXCR, one entry per CDR3 protein. Of tens of thousands of distinct CDR3 sequences detected, roughly 7.2% appear once; the ten largest clones hold roughly 14%.

The sequence came from a human donor. The chain carries TRBV29-1 and TRBJ1-1; no definite D call. The sample taken for sequencing was PBMCs spiked with cells of the T cell clone KT2. In DNA form, the CDR3 reads TGCAGCGTTCTCCAGCCCTTGAACACTGAAGCTTTCTTT. Residues: CSVLQPLNTEAFF.